The 23 T cell receptor beta chains reported below all come from one sample, sequenced in a study of CD8+CD57+ T cells in acquired aplastic anemia. Sequencing was done on patients that had shown CD8+CD57+ cell expansion by flow cytometry. The TCR beta profiling, which covered VDJ combination and CDR3 sequence, was carried out using genomic DNA as the template. MiXCR was run by TCRdb on the reads, yielding one entry per CDR3 protein. The table lists approximately 470,000 distinct CDR3 sequences, under 40% of them singletons, with less than 0.85% in the top ten. The sequencing input was sorted CD4+, CD8+, or CD8+CD57+ T cells (not recorded which) from PBMCs. Receptors originate from a human donor with aplastic anemia.

This clonotype was seen many times. The chain combines TRBV10-3 with TRBJ1-1, with 7 bases identical to TRBD1. With 6 bases clipped from V and 12 bases from J, the junction kept 7 bases outside the gene matches. This CDR3 has 11 residues. Germline V gene data show CDR1 as ENHRY and CDR2 as SYGVKD. CDR3 bases: TGTGCCATCAGAAACGACAGGGTGTCTTTCTTT. Encoded protein: CAIRNDRVSFF.

This clonotype occurred many times. The V gene is TRBV5-1, the J gene TRBJ1-5; D is undetermined. Looked up from germline, CDR1 is SGHRS and CDR2 is YFSETQ. Trimming shortened V by 0 bases and J by 3 bases, and 10 bases separated the two germline ends. This CDR3 comprises 15 residues. CDR3 nucleotide sequence: TGCGCCAGCAGCTTGGGAGTGGGCCTCAATCAGCCCCAGCATTTT. This translates into CASSLGVGLNQPQHF.

V usage is TRBV9 and J usage is TRBJ1-1; D is undetermined. Germline V gene sequence: CDR1 SGDLS, CDR2 YYNGEE. CDR3 length: 14 amino acids. V lost 2 bases and J 0 bases, leaving 8 bases between the germline ends. The CDR3 coding sequence is TGTGCCAGCAGCGTTGAAGTGGTGAACACTGAAGCTTTCTTT. This encodes CASSVEVVNTEAFF.

In this sample, this clonotype turned up a few times. The rearrangement links TRBV7-3 to TRBJ2-1, with D perhaps matching TRBD1 (6 bases). Germline lookup yields CDR1 SGHTA and CDR2 FQGTGA. The CDR3 runs to 13 residues. Trimming removed 1 base at V and 6 bases at J, with 7 bases between. The CDR3 region has the DNA TGTGCCAGCAGCTTAAGGGGGCCCAATGAGCAGTTCTTC. Its protein is CASSLRGPNEQFF.

This clonotype has just a few counts. The chain carries TRBV20-1 and TRBJ2-7, with D unclear. From germline, CDR1 is DFQATT and CDR2 SNEGSKA (reference sequence). The CDR3 loop spans 14 amino acids. Trimming stripped 4 bases from V and 2 bases from J, with 15 bases between. CDR3 nucleotide sequence: TGCAGTGCTACCGGAGCACAGTTAACCTACGAGCAGTACTTC. It encodes CSATGAQLTYEQYF.

This clonotype has at least ten counts. The chain has TRBV7-2 and TRBJ1-2; D call uncertain. Trimming removed 4 bases from V and 8 bases from J, with 8 bases in between. The germline V gene encodes CDR1 SGHTA and CDR2 FQGNSA. This CDR3 is built from 11 residues. CDR3 sequence reads: CASSSGAGYTF. The CDR3 DNA reads TGTGCCAGCAGCTCGGGCGCGGGCTACACCTTC.

This clonotype has at least ten counts. The J gene is TRBJ2-1, the V gene TRBV24-1, with D perhaps matching TRBD1 (6 bases). In germline, CDR1 is KGHDR, CDR2 SFDVKD. V lost 4 bases and J 8 bases, leaving 14 bases between the germline ends. This CDR3 region has 14 residues. CDR3 residues: CATSDGTIPDEQFF. The CDR3 DNA is TGTGCCACCAGTGACGGGACAATACCCGATGAGCAGTTCTTC.

This clonotype has ten or more counts. This sequence joins TRBV10-3 and TRBJ2-3, with TRBD2 identical over 8 bases. Germline V lookup: CDR1 ENHRY, CDR2 SYGVKD. The CDR3 length is 19 residues. With V trimmed by 7 bases and J by 2 bases, 20 bases remained unmatched. CDR3 loop: CAINGQGQAGARNTDTQYF. In nucleotides, the CDR3 is TGTGCCATCAATGGGCAGGGGCAAGCGGGGGCCCGGAACACAGATACGCAGTATTTT.

This clonotype has at least ten counts. The V gene is TRBV10-2, the J gene TRBJ2-7, with D perhaps assigned TRBD1 or TRBD2 (5 bases each). Trimming shortened V by 6 bases and J by 4 bases, and 16 bases separated the two germline ends. CDR3 length: 14 residues. CDR1 is WSHSY, CDR2 SAAADI, per germline. CDR3 sequence reads: CASRETGRDYEQYF. The CDR3 region has the DNA TGCGCCAGCAGGGAAACGGGACGGGATTACGAGCAGTACTTC.

As concerns this clonotype: A read error is possible here, since a much larger clone lies one base away. This chain uses TRBV2 with TRBJ1-2, with D tentatively TRBD1 (5 bases). This CDR3 comprises 15 residues. The V gene lost 6 bases and the J gene lost 2 bases, with 16 bases spanning the gap. Germline V gene data show CDR1 as SNHLY and CDR2 as FYNNEI. The CDR3 here is CASSSQPGSNYGYTF. The CDR3 DNA is TGTGCCAGCAGCTCCCAGCCAGGGTCAAACTATGGCTACACCTTC.

This clonotype was found many times. V gene TRBV19 combines with J gene TRBJ1-5, with 8 positions matching TRBD1. The V and J ends lost 5 bases and 10 bases, in that order; junction bases with no gene match: 7. Per germline, CDR1 LNHDA and CDR2 SQIVND (reference sequence). The length of the CDR3 is 13 residues. The CDR3 region has the DNA TGTGCCAGTAGTTATGCAGGGGGCCAACCCCAGCATTTT. Amino acid sequence: CASSYAGGQPQHF.

This clonotype was seen many times. The chain joins TRBV5-1 to TRBJ2-7; TRBD2 matches 13 bases. Trimming cost V 7 bases and J 7 bases; bases outside gene matches: 8. Germline lookup yields CDR1 SGHRS and CDR2 YFSETQ. This CDR3 has 14 residues. The CDR3 protein is CASATGTSGMEQYF. The DNA for the CDR3 is TGCGCCAGCGCTACCGGGACTAGCGGGATGGAGCAGTACTTC.

This clonotype was counted a few times. The V gene is TRBV25-1, the J gene TRBJ2-1, with 11 bases fitting TRBD2. Germline-derived CDR1 and CDR2 are MGHDK and SYGVNS. The V and J ends lost 5 bases and 7 bases, in that order; junction bases with no gene match: 7. The CDR3 length is 15 residues. CDR3 protein: CASSPTSGRSNEQFF. The CDR3 region has the DNA TGTGCCAGCAGTCCTACTAGCGGGAGATCGAATGAGCAGTTCTTC.

This clonotype was observed at least ten times. The CDR3 spells CSVEGLAENSYEQYF. For the CDR3, the DNA is TGCAGCGTTGAAGGACTAGCGGAGAACTCCTACGAGCAGTACTTC. This chain uses TRBV29-1 with TRBJ2-7, with 9 positions matching TRBD2. Per the germline V gene, CDR1 is SQVTM and CDR2 is ANQGSEA. The CDR3 is 15 amino acids. After removal of 1 base from V and 0 bases from J, the junction contained 4 bases not matched to a gene.

This sequence joins TRBV18 and TRBJ1-2, with 8 bases matching TRBD1. In germline, CDR1 is KGHSH, CDR2 LQKENI. The J segment lost 8 bases and the V segment lost 3 bases, leaving 8 bases of the junction unmatched. This CDR3 region has 14 residues. CDR3 loop: CASSPGTGQYGYTF. The CDR3 DNA sequence: TGTGCCAGCTCACCCGGGACAGGTCAATACGGCTACACCTTC.

Worth noting for this clonotype: This could be a read error, since a much larger clone is one nucleotide away. The chain joins TRBV19 to TRBJ2-6, with D uncertain. This CDR3 has 16 amino acids. Germline CDR1 is LNHDA and CDR2 is SQIVND (reference sequence). The chain's CDR3 is CASRIDSRSGANVLTF. CDR3 in DNA: TGTGCCAGTCGTATAGATTCCAGGTCTGGGGCCAACGTCCTGACTTTC.

This clonotype occurred many times. The chain joins TRBV29-1 to TRBJ1-1; D gene ambiguous. Trimming left V 7 bases short and J 7 bases short, with 19 bases between. The V gene's germline CDR1 is SQVTM and CDR2 ANQGSEA. The CDR3 is 13 residues long. This CDR3 is CSASEASGGEAFF. CDR3 DNA sequence: TGCAGCGCTAGTGAGGCCTCCGGAGGTGAAGCTTTCTTT.

This clonotype was counted a few times. The chain employs TRBV6-1 and TRBJ2-7; D remains ambiguous. The ends were cut back, 7 bases at V and 1 base at J, with 5 bases in the middle. The CDR3 has 11 amino acids. Per the germline V gene, CDR1 is MNHNS and CDR2 is SASEGT. For the CDR3, the DNA is TGTGCCAGCAAAGAATCCTACGAGCAGTACTTC. Translated: CASKESYEQYF.

At least ten counts were recorded for this clonotype. The gene calls are TRBV20-1 and TRBJ1-1, with a possible D match to TRBD1 (6 bases). Trimming pared 1 base from V and 1 base from J, leaving 10 bases between. CDR3 length equals 14 residues. Germline lookup yields CDR1 DFQATT and CDR2 SNEGSKA (reference sequence). The CDR3 spells CSARGSTGNTEAFF. CDR3 nucleotides: TGCAGTGCTAGAGGGTCGACAGGGAACACTGAAGCTTTCTTT.

This clonotype was found a few times. This chain joins TRBV6-1 and TRBJ2-3, with 7 bases lining up with TRBD2. This CDR3 is 15 amino acids long. V trimming: 5 bases; J trimming: 1 base; junction bases outside the gene matches: 6. The germline V gene encodes CDR1 MNHNS and CDR2 SASEGT. CDR3 nucleotide sequence: TGTGCCAGCAGTACAGCGGGAAGCCGCACAGATACGCAGTATTTT. Translated: CASSTAGSRTDTQYF.

The sample holds many counts of this clonotype. V gene TRBV10-3 combines with J gene TRBJ2-1; possibly TRBD1 or TRBD2 for D (5 bases each). CDR1 is ENHRY, CDR2 SYGVKD, per germline. The CDR3 totals 13 residues. Trimming removed 6 bases from V and 2 bases from J, with 8 bases in between. The CDR3 DNA follows: TGTGCCATCAGGGGGGATACCTACAATGAGCAGTTCTTC. It yields the protein CAIRGDTYNEQFF.

This chain links TRBV12-3 or TRBV12-4 with TRBJ2-7; D gene unclear. Deletions cut 2 bases from V and 9 bases from J, with 20 bases between. The CDR3 covers 15 residues. The CDR3, as DNA: TGTGCCAGCAGTTTATCGGATTTCCTTTCTCGACGGCAGTACTTC. It encodes CASSLSDFLSRRQYF.

With respect to this clonotype: A read error may be the cause here, since a much bigger clone is one base away. This chain joins TRBV7-9 and TRBJ2-5; 15 bases are a match to TRBD2. The CDR3 length is 15 residues. Losses at the gene ends were 4 bases for V and 9 bases for J; bases not matched to a gene: 6. In germline, CDR1 is SEHNR, CDR2 FQNEAQ (reference sequence). The CDR3, as DNA: TGTGCCAGCAGCTGGGGACTAGCGGGAGGCGAGGCCCAGTACTTC. As protein: CASSWGLAGGEAQYF.